This T cell receptor beta chain was identified in a study of regulatory T cells in long-lasting Graves disease (TCRdb year 2021). As for the study more broadly: Patients with newly diagnosed Graves' disease had been on antithyroid drugs for under 3 months. A total of about 33 samples underwent TCR sequencing: some 13 from persistent and about 20 from newly diagnosed Graves' disease patients. Persistent Graves' disease patients were compared with newly diagnosed Graves' disease patients by peripheral blood TCR sequencing and RNA sequencing. The study took place in China and was registered as a clinical trial.

Library preparation used multiplex PCR. TCRdb names Illumina HiSeq 4000 as the instrument used. TCR beta libraries were built with iRepertoire HTBI primers and Arm-PCR amplification of CDR3 regions. Gel purification was performed on PCR products prior to sequencing. The original methods were these. Across samples, roughly 60 TRBV and roughly 15 TRBJ segments were identified and used for gene usage analysis of CDR3 amino acid clonotypes. COPE and FqMerger were used to merge filtered high-quality paired reads into contigs. BLAST was used to align contigs to IMGT TRBV, TRBD and TRBJ reference genes, and CDR3 was defined according to IMGT. Any clonotype with a frequency above 0.1% was counted as a highly expanded clone. Shannon entropy served as the measure of repertoire diversity, while the Gini coefficient captured V-J evenness. A clonotype was considered public if more than one individual shared it. The public reads were run again by TCRdb, first through fastp at Q25 and then through MiXCR, and only productive beta chains were kept. Each entry is one CDR3 protein sequence, shown with its most common DNA and genes. Clone size and V and J calls follow TCRdb, not the original study. The sample records around 320,000 distinct CDR3 sequences, 15% to 20% of which are singletons. The top ten clones comprise 25% to 30% of the sample.

Sample time point, as interpreted from the label and publication: newly diagnosed GD, antithyroid drugs for less than 3 months. For both TCR sequencing and RNA sequencing, RNA was extracted from PBMCs using TRIzol. The diagnosis of Graves' disease followed American Thyroid Association guidelines. Patients for the study were recruited at an endocrinology department in Xi'an, China. Each patient gave about 10 milliliters of peripheral blood, collected in an EDTA anticoagulant tube. Ficoll Paque Plus density gradient separation was used to isolate PBMCs, and no further T cell sorting was performed. An Agilent 2100 Bioanalyzer and agarose gel were used to check RNA quality, and a NanoDrop 2000 was used to measure RNA concentration. At least ten counts were recorded for this clonotype. The clone's antigen remains unknown. Per-base qualities were not stored, and no clone one base away is much larger. On the study overall, not on this receptor specifically: Compared with newly diagnosed patients, persistent Graves' disease patients had lower TCR Shannon entropy and fewer highly expanded clones, which suggests clonal expansion. Sequencing and analysis were restricted to the TCR beta chain. Only peripheral blood was studied, because thyroid tissue, the primary lesion, was inaccessible. As a limitation, the authors acknowledged that the small sample size may reduce accuracy. Persistent patients shared more public clonotypes among themselves (2,741) than newly diagnosed patients did (over 950).

These sequences were also reported in another study, on T cells in Graves' hyperthyroidism and ophthalmopathy. From the second report: Stable Graves' hyperthyroidism was defined as the absence of progression to ophthalmopathy over 18 months of follow-up. Hyperthyroidism patients were newly diagnosed, with disease duration under 2 months, and aged 18 to 65 years. The study excluded patients with uncontrolled infections, other autoimmune diseases, pregnancy or lactation. Diagnoses were established on the basis of clinical symptoms, serum thyroxine and TRAb, thyroid ultrasound, and orbital computed tomography. The first round of RT-PCR for the TCR CDR3 was performed with the HTBI primer set and the Qiagen OneStep RT-PCR kit. Blood samples also contained most of the expanded thyroid clonotypes (frequency above 0.001), which suggests that blood repertoires may reflect thyroid immune responses. In cross-validation, a model built on a 13 V-J signature told ophthalmopathy apart from stable hyperthyroidism with approximately 90% sensitivity and roughly 82% specificity, and in testing the same model reached 80%/75%. In validation, progression to ophthalmopathy was predicted by the model with more than 65% sensitivity and 72% to 80% specificity, a median of approximately 6.5 months before onset. TCR V-J signatures able to tell the groups apart were searched for in a discovery cohort of approximately 95 patients, of whom approximately 40 had Graves' ophthalmopathy and roughly 59 had stable Graves' hyperthyroidism. Prospective prediction of ophthalmopathy was tested in an independent validation cohort of 18 to 20 hyperthyroidism patients and 15 to 17 patients who later progressed to ophthalmopathy. The 75 to 100 discovery patients were divided at random into training and test sets in a 7:3 ratio. The study also compared thyroid tissue and blood T-cell repertoires from five or six Graves' hyperthyroidism patients. Following sampling, methimazole starting at 30 mg daily was given to hyperthyroidism patients, and high-dose intravenous methylprednisolone was given to ophthalmopathy patients. The libraries were constructed in a second round of multiplex PCR and then size-selected and purified. Paired-end sequencing of the libraries was performed with 100 bp reads on an Illumina HiSeq2000. SOAPnuke was used to process the raw data, removing reads that contained adapters or uncalled bases, had a mean Phred below 15, or lacked an exact match to the constant primer or identifier. High-quality paired reads were merged with COPE v1.2.5, and unique nucleotide sequences were defined as clonotypes. MiTCR v1.1 was used to align the clonotypes against IMGT TRBV, TRBD and TRBJ reference segments. The analysis included only V-J combinations with a frequency above 0.0001, which together covered 99.2% of the repertoires. The TCS score was defined as the ratio of F50 (clonal expansion) to E x V (chaos), calculated using BLOSUM62-based TCRdist between CDR3 peptides within each V-J. Welch's t-statistics and random forest reduced 514 V-J features to 13, which were used in a naive Bayes classifier (R e1071). Sample size was not statistically predetermined, and investigators were not blinded to group allocation. The paper describes TCR Vbeta CDR3 sequencing of 120 to 150 peripheral blood samples, made up of some 40 ophthalmopathy patients, approximately 76 hyperthyroidism patients and roughly 17 progressor patients.

The source is a man aged 35-49 years with Graves disease. Donor details come from another sample of the same person, matched by shared clones. The sample here was peripheral blood mononuclear cells (PBMCs), taken at new diagnosis, from a patient treated with antithyroid drugs.

The CDR3 is CASSSLTGIDSPLHF. At the DNA level, the sequence is TGTGCCAGCAGCTCTCTGACAGGGATTGATTCACCCCTCCACTTT. The V and J segments used are TRBV28 and TRBJ1-6, and TRBD1 matches 7 of the central bases. As encoded in the germline V gene, CDR1 is MDHEN while CDR2 is SYDVKM. V lost 6 bases and J lost 8 bases, and the count of bases not matched to a germline gene is 10. The CDR3 holds 15 amino acids from the cysteine to the phenylalanine. The only DNA kept is the CDR3, 45 bases in frame from the first base.